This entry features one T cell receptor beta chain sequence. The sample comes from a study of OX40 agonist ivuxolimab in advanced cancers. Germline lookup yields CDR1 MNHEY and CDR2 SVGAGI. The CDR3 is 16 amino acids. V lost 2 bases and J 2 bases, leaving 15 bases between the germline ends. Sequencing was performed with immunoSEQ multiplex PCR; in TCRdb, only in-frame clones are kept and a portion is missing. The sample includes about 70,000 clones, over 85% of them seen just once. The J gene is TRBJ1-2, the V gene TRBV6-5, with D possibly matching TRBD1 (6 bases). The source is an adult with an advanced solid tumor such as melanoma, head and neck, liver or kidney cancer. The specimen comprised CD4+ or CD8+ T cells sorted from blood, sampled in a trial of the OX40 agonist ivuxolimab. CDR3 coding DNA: TGTGCCAGCAGTTACGGTTTCCTCACAGGGAACTATGGCTACACCTTC. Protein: CASSYGFLTGNYGYTF.